A single sample is the source of the 6 T cell receptor beta chains below, sequenced in a study of blood T cell repertoires in COVID-19. Data came from immunoSEQ multiplex PCR; TCRdb stores just in-frame clones and leaves some out. The top ten hold 6% to 7% of the sample, which has 50,000 or so clones, around 87% seen once. The sequencing input was peripheral blood. The receptors shown here come from a man aged 50 to 59 with active COVID-19.

The chain carries TRBV5-1 and TRBJ1-3; the match to TRBD1 covers 11 bases. The length of the CDR3 is 15 residues. Losses at the gene ends were 4 bases for V and 1 base for J; bases not matched to a gene: 1. Germline V gives CDR1 SGHRS, CDR2 YFSETQ. The CDR3 nucleotides are TGCGCCAGCAGCGGACAGGGGGCTTCTGGAAACACCATATATTTT. This codes for CASSGQGASGNTIYF.

In this sample, this clone turned up once. This rearrangement joins TRBV9 to TRBJ1-4; D is possibly TRBD1 (5 bases). With 4 bases removed from V and 3 bases from J, the gap between germline ends came to 16 bases. Germline CDR1 is SGDLS and CDR2 is YYNGEE. The CDR3 is made up of 16 amino acids. This CDR3 reads CASSTTSGGANEKLFF. Written as DNA, the CDR3 is TGTGCCAGCAGCACTACTTCGGGAGGGGCTAATGAAAAACTGTTTTTT.

The genes are TRBV25-1 and TRBJ2-7; 8 bases are shared with TRBD2. Unmatched junction bases numbered 7, after V lost 1 base and J lost 5 bases. This CDR3 is 15 amino acids long. CDR1 and CDR2 (germline): MGHDK, SYGVNS. The CDR3 region has the DNA TGTGCCAGCAGTGAATCCGCAGCGGGAGTGAACGAGCAGTACTTC. Translating gives CASSESAAGVNEQYF.

V is TRBV30 and J is TRBJ2-7, with TRBD2 identical over 11 bases. There are 14 residues in the CDR3. With 3 bases clipped from V and 3 bases from J, the junction kept 4 bases outside the gene matches. The germline CDR1 and CDR2 sequences are GTSNPN and SVGIG (reference sequence). The CDR3 bases are TGTGCCTGGAGGGGGACTAGCGGAAACTACGAGCAGTACTTC. Its translation: CAWRGTSGNYEQYF.

The chain joins TRBV5-1 to TRBJ1-1, with D uncertain. Trimming shortened V by 3 bases and J by 0 bases, and 15 bases separated the two germline ends. Germline CDR1 is SGHRS and CDR2 is YFSETQ. This CDR3 is built from 16 residues. The CDR3 loop reads CASSYGAVSMNTEAFF. The CDR3 bases are TGCGCCAGCAGCTATGGAGCGGTCAGTATGAACACTGAAGCTTTCTTT.

The rearrangement links TRBV4-3 to TRBJ2-7, with TRBD2 as a possible D gene (5 bases). Germline V gene data show CDR1 as LGHNA and CDR2 as YSLEER. The CDR3 loop spans 17 amino acids. V lost 0 bases and J 3 bases, leaving 18 bases between the germline ends. CDR3 region: CASSQDSIRGAVYEQYF. Written as DNA, the CDR3 is TGCGCCAGCAGCCAAGATTCAATACGGGGAGCAGTCTACGAGCAGTACTTC.